These 17 T cell receptor beta chains were all obtained from the same sample, sequenced in a study of blood T cell repertoires in COVID-19. Clones were read by immunoSEQ multiplex PCR, and TCRdb kept only the in-frame ones, dropping some. The table has a few hundred thousand clones, 80% to 90% seen once; the top ten hold approximately 9.3%. Sequences were obtained from PBMCs or T cells enriched from blood (not recorded which). All receptors derive from a woman in her 50s who had recovered from COVID-19.

CDR3 sequence (DNA): TGCGCCAGCAGCCAAGGTGACAGGGGATACTATGGCTACACCTTC. It is translated as CASSQGDRGYYGYTF. This rearrangement joins TRBV4-1 to TRBJ1-2; the match to TRBD1 covers 8 bases. Germline V lookup: CDR1 MGHRA, CDR2 YSYEKL. The CDR3 consists of 15 residues. J lost 3 bases, V lost 1 base, and 4 bases had no gene match.

V usage is TRBV7-9 and J usage is TRBJ1-4; 10 positions agree with TRBD1. The CDR3 is 15 amino acids. The junction had 6 bases not matched to a gene; V was cut back by 5 bases and J by 6 bases. The germline CDR1 and CDR2 sequences are SEHNR and FQNEAQ (reference sequence). CDR3 region: CASSLGTGAYEKLFF. In DNA, the CDR3 is TGTGCCAGCAGCCTAGGGACAGGGGCGTATGAAAAACTGTTTTTT.

The V gene is TRBV27, the J gene TRBJ1-1; D is undetermined. The CDR3 loop spans 13 amino acids. Germline-derived CDR1 and CDR2 are MNHEY and SMNVEV (reference sequence). Trimming took 7 bases from V and 0 from J, leaving 9 bases between them. CDR3 in DNA: TGTGCCAGCAAGCCGGGTTTGAACACTGAAGCTTTCTTT. Encoded protein: CASKPGLNTEAFF.

This clone was picked up one time. The chain combines TRBV11-2 with TRBJ1-2; 11 bases are a match to TRBD1. Trimming at V came to 4 bases and at J to 3 bases, leaving 10 bases not matched to a gene. Germline assignment: CDR1 SGHAT and CDR2 FQNNGV. The CDR3 is 17 residues long. The CDR3 region has the DNA TGTGCCAGCAGCTCCCAGGACAGGGGGCACCCTTACTATGGCTACACCTTC. Its protein product is CASSSQDRGHPYYGYTF. The complete variable domain, with remaining parts taken from reference TRBV11-2 and TRBJ1-2, reads EAGVAQSPRYKIIEKRQSVAFWCNPISGHATLYWYQQILGQGPKLLIQFQNNGVVDDSQLPKDRFSAERLKGVDSTLKIQPAKLEDSAVYLCASSSQDRGHPYYGYTFGSGTRLTVV.

The rearrangement joins TRBV5-1 to TRBJ1-1; tentative D call: TRBD1 (6 bases). The germline V and J ends were trimmed by 4 bases and 3 bases, with 16 bases remaining between them. The CDR3 consists of 15 residues. Germline V lookup: CDR1 SGHRS, CDR2 YFSETQ. The CDR3 sequence is CASSPTQGRHTEAFF. In DNA, the CDR3 is TGCGCCAGCAGCCCGACTCAGGGGCGGCACACTGAAGCTTTCTTT.

V and J are TRBV7-9 and TRBJ1-1; 11 positions match TRBD1. V was pared by 7 bases and J by 1 base, with 8 bases of the junction left unmatched. CDR1 is SEHNR and CDR2 is FQNEAQ in the germline V gene (reference sequence). The CDR3 has 16 residues. DNA for the CDR3: TGTGCCAGCAATATGGACAGGGGGCGTACGAACACTGAAGCTTTCTTT. This translates into CASNMDRGRTNTEAFF. The full variable domain, completed using reference TRBV7-9 and TRBJ1-1, is DTGVSQNPRHKITKRGQNVTFRCDPISEHNRLYWYRQTLGQGPEFLTYFQNEAQLEKSRLLSDRFSAERPKGSFSTLEIQRTEQGDSAMYLCASNMDRGRTNTEAFFGQGTRLTVV.

The gene calls are TRBV19 and TRBJ1-5; 9 positions match TRBD1. This CDR3 is 14 amino acids long. CDR1 and CDR2 from the germline V gene are LNHDA and SQIVND (reference sequence). V trimming: 8 bases; J trimming: 4 bases; junction bases outside the gene matches: 6. CDR3 bases: TGTGCCAGTGACCTGGGACAGGGTAATCAGCCCCAGCATTTT. Protein sequence: CASDLGQGNQPQHF. Full variable domain (remainder filled in from reference TRBV19 and TRBJ1-5): DGGITQSPKYLFRKEGQNVTLSCEQNLNHDAMYWYRQDPGQGLRLIYYSQIVNDFQKGDIAEGYSVSREKKESFPLTVTSAQKNPTAFYLCASDLGQGNQPQHFGDGTRLSIL.

The chain combines TRBV4-2 with TRBJ2-5; D ambiguous. This CDR3 spans 16 amino acids. The germline CDR1 and CDR2 sequences are LGHNA and YNFKEQ. Trimming removed 0 bases from V and 7 bases from J, with 18 bases in between. Here the CDR3 reads CASSQDESSGVRTQYF. The CDR3 coding sequence is TGTGCCAGCAGCCAAGATGAGAGTAGTGGAGTGAGGACCCAGTACTTC.

The chain employs TRBV2 and TRBJ1-4; D uncertain. Trimming shortened V by 2 bases and J by 7 bases, and 23 bases separated the two germline ends. CDR3 length: 18 amino acids. Germline V gene sequence: CDR1 SNHLY, CDR2 FYNNEI. CDR3: CASSESRVVASRREKLFF. The CDR3 DNA sequence: TGTGCCAGCAGTGAAAGTCGGGTGGTAGCCTCCCGGCGTGAAAAACTGTTTTTT. Looking up the rest from reference TRBV2 and TRBJ1-4 gives the full variable domain: EPEVTQTPSHQVTQMGQEVILRCVPISNHLYFYWYRQILGQKVEFLVSFYNNEISEKSEIFDDQFSVERPDGSNFTLKIRSTKLEDSAMYFCASSESRVVASRREKLFFGSGTQLSVL.

This rearrangement joins TRBV7-8 to TRBJ2-1; 11 positions match TRBD2. The CDR3 length is 17 residues. Germline V CDR1 and CDR2: SGHVS, FQNEAQ. The ends lost 2 bases at V and 0 bases at J; junction bases unmatched: 3. For the CDR3, the DNA is TGTGCCAGCAGCTTACTAGCGGGGGGCAGCTCCTACAATGAGCAGTTCTTC. Amino acids: CASSLLAGGSSYNEQFF.

The chain employs TRBV9 and TRBJ1-1, with TRBD1 as a possible D gene (6 bases). V was clipped by 4 bases and J by 2 bases, with 15 bases between them. Germline-derived CDR1 and CDR2 are SGDLS and YYNGEE. The CDR3 contains 15 residues. The CDR3 nucleotides are TGTGCCAGCAGCTCCGGTGGGACATCCAACACTGAAGCTTTCTTT. Translating gives CASSSGGTSNTEAFF.

This sequence joins TRBV7-2 and TRBJ2-7, with 7 bases fitting TRBD1. The CDR3 loop spans 14 amino acids. After removal of 4 bases from V and 2 bases from J, the junction contained 5 bases not matched to a gene. CDR1 SGHTA and CDR2 FQGNSA come from the germline V gene. The CDR3 spells CASSSTTGPYEQYF. The DNA for the CDR3 is TGTGCCAGCAGCTCGACGACAGGGCCCTACGAGCAGTACTTC.

V is TRBV6-5 and J is TRBJ1-5; 7 bases fit TRBD1. V gave up 6 bases and J gave up 4 bases; unmatched junction bases: 3. Germline CDR1 and CDR2: MNHEY and SVGAGI. This CDR3 spans 13 amino acids. CDR3 protein: CASRAQGNQPQHF. The CDR3 DNA follows: TGTGCCAGCAGAGCACAGGGGAATCAGCCCCAGCATTTT.

The chain links TRBV25-1 to TRBJ1-4, with D unresolved. Trimming shortened V by 5 bases and J by 5 bases, and 12 bases separated the two germline ends. In germline, CDR1 is MGHDK, CDR2 SYGVNS. This CDR3 contains 14 residues. In DNA, the CDR3 is TGTGCCAGCAGTCGTTCGGGAAAAAATGAAAAACTGTTTTTT. Translation gives CASSRSGKNEKLFF.

The chain links TRBV28 to TRBJ1-5; TRBD1 matches 9 bases. The CDR3 totals 15 residues. J was trimmed by 7 bases and V by 1 base; bases with no gene match: 5. Germline V gene lookup returns CDR1 MDHEN and CDR2 SYDVKM. The DNA for the CDR3 is TGTGCCAGCAGTTTATTGGTGACAGGGGGGCAGCCCCAGCATTTT. Translation: CASSLLVTGGQPQHF.

The DNA for the CDR3 is TGTGCCAGCAGCCAAGTGACAGGGAACACCGGGGAGCTGTTTTTT. Its translation is CASSQVTGNTGELFF. This rearrangement joins TRBV3-1 (or the pseudogene TRBV3-2) to TRBJ2-2; D possibly corresponds to TRBD1 (6 bases). Trimming cost V 1 base and J 1 base, with 7 bases left between them. The CDR3 length is 15 residues. The germline V gene has CDR1 LGHDT and CDR2 YNNKEL (reference sequence).

V usage is TRBV4-1 and J usage is TRBJ2-1, with 11 bases lining up with TRBD2. The CDR3 spans 17 residues. V trimming: 2 bases; J trimming: 3 bases; junction bases outside the gene matches: 6. Germline V gene sequence: CDR1 MGHRA, CDR2 YSYEKL. The CDR3 DNA is TGCGCCAGCAGCCAAACCTTTCTAGCGGGGGGCTACAATGAGCAGTTCTTC. It yields the protein CASSQTFLAGGYNEQFF.